This is a list of T cell receptor beta chains from one sample in a study of T cells after yellow fever vaccination. TCRdb redid the calling of the 5' RACE reads with MiXCR, one entry per CDR3 protein. The data hold hundreds of thousands of distinct CDR3 sequences, with about 14% observed a single time. Here the sequenced sample was PBMCs, taken on the day of the yellow fever booster vaccination. Source of these receptors: a man between 25 and 39 years old who received the YFV17D yellow fever vaccine. Both conserved end residues are part of each CDR3. A D gene is named only where the DNA matches it firmly. Size tells how often a clone was seen (once, few, many) or the class of an expanded clone, and some rows leave it out.

V gene,J gene,D gene,clone size,CDR3 protein,CDR3 DNA
TRBV15,TRBJ1-4,-,few,CATSRDSTVEKLFF,TGTGCCACCAGCAGAGATTCCACCGTGGAAAAACTGTTTTTT
TRBV7-2,TRBJ2-7,TRBD2,many,CASSLAREGYEQYF,TGTGCCAGCAGCTTAGCGCGGGAGGGCTACGAGCAGTACTTC
TRBV12-3/TRBV12-4,TRBJ2-2,TRBD2,-,CTFCTTGTSGDTGELFF,TGTACCTTCTGCACCACCGGGACTAGCGGAGACACCGGGGAGCTGTTTTTT
TRBV4-3,TRBJ2-3,-,-,CASSQLQISTDTQYF,TGCGCCAGCAGCCAACTTCAAATTAGCACAGATACGCAGTATTTT
TRBV25-1,TRBJ2-7,-,-,CASTPASGVIQYF,TGTGCCAGCACCCCCGCGTCCGGGGTAATTCAGTACTTC
TRBV20-1,TRBJ2-1,-,few,CSALQGNEQFF,TGCAGTGCTTTACAGGGAAATGAGCAGTTCTTC
TRBV14,TRBJ1-1,TRBD1,few,CASSQVGTGANTEAFF,TGTGCCAGCAGCCAAGTAGGGACAGGCGCGAACACTGAAGCTTTCTTT
TRBV10-3,TRBJ2-6,-,few,CAIGPDSLTGANVLTF,TGTGCCATCGGCCCGGACAGCCTGACTGGGGCCAACGTCCTGACTTTC
TRBV20-1,TRBJ2-1,-,few,CSARSIMVNEQFF,TGCAGTGCTAGATCCATAATGGTAAATGAGCAGTTCTTC
TRBV7-3,TRBJ2-1,TRBD2,many,CASSLVLADYNEQFF,TGTGCCAGCAGCTTGGTTCTAGCGGATTACAATGAGCAGTTCTTC
TRBV19,TRBJ2-6,TRBD1,-,CASTRPGAGGSGANVLTF,TGTGCCAGTACCCGCCCAGGGGCAGGGGGCTCTGGGGCCAACGTCCTGACTTTC
TRBV7-9,TRBJ1-1,-,few,CAIGGLNTEAFF,TGTGCCATAGGCGGATTGAACACTGAAGCTTTCTTT
TRBV20-1,TRBJ2-7,-,many,CSANTGQREQYF,TGCAGTGCTAACACAGGCCAGAGAGAGCAGTACTTC
TRBV29-1,TRBJ1-1,-,-,CSVGGGKDTEAFF,TGCAGCGTTGGGGGGGGGAAAGACACTGAAGCTTTCTTT
TRBV29-1,TRBJ2-3,TRBD2,-,CSVAVAGGPDTQYF,TGCAGCGTGGCTGTAGCGGGAGGGCCAGACACGCAGTATTTT
TRBV5-1,TRBJ1-1,-,-,CASSLVDSPFTEAFF,TGCGCCAGCAGCTTGGTGGACAGCCCTTTCACTGAAGCTTTCTTT
TRBV5-8,TRBJ2-7,-,-,CASSLVVNYEQYF,TGTGCCAGCAGCTTGGTGGTCAATTACGAGCAGTACTTC
TRBV6-5,TRBJ1-1,-,few,CASSQDSEAFF,TGTGCCAGCAGCCAGGACAGTGAAGCTTTCTTT
TRBV20-1,TRBJ2-1,TRBD2,-,CSPTYALASDEQFF,TGCAGTCCAACGTACGCACTAGCGAGCGATGAGCAGTTCTTC
TRBV9,TRBJ2-3,-,few,CASSAYGSTDTQYF,TGTGCCAGCAGCGCCTACGGGTCCACAGATACGCAGTATTTT
TRBV6-1,TRBJ2-1,TRBD1,-,CASSGWSGTGYNEQFF,TGTGCCAGCAGTGGCTGGTCCGGGACAGGGTACAATGAGCAGTTCTTC
TRBV18,TRBJ2-3,-,-,CASSPSPLTDTQYF,TGTGCCAGCTCACCAAGTCCACTCACAGATACGCAGTATTTT
TRBV9,TRBJ1-3,-,-,CASSVGGQGGNTIYF,TGTGCCAGCAGCGTAGGTGGGCAGGGTGGAAACACCATATATTTT
TRBV5-6,TRBJ2-1,-,few,CASSGTGRVPYNEQFF,TGTGCCAGCAGCGGAACGGGACGCGTTCCCTACAATGAGCAGTTCTTC
TRBV7-9,TRBJ2-7,TRBD2,few,CASSSGPLAGRAYEQYF,TGTGCCAGCAGCTCCGGTCCTTTAGCGGGGCGAGCCTACGAGCAGTACTTC
TRBV18,TRBJ2-2,-,few,CASSQSEALVNTGELFF,TGTGCCAGCTCACAGAGTGAGGCGCTGGTGAACACCGGGGAGCTGTTTTTT
TRBV11-2,TRBJ2-7,-,few,CASRSTIGTQYF,TGTGCCAGCAGAAGTACAATTGGAACGCAGTACTTC
TRBV30,TRBJ1-6,-,-,CAWSGGVRSSPLHF,TGTGCCTGGAGTGGGGGAGTCCGCAGTTCACCCCTCCACTTT
TRBV4-2,TRBJ2-7,-,-,CASSQGGRTTAYEQYF,TGTGCCAGCAGCCAAGGTGGGAGGACTACGGCTTACGAGCAGTACTTC